This TCR beta chain was identified during a study of OX40 agonist ivuxolimab in advanced cancers. Across the study: Recorded diagnoses for dose-escalation patients were hepatocellular carcinoma, melanoma, renal cell or head and neck cancer.

Sequencing was performed with immunoSEQ multiplex PCR; in TCRdb, only in-frame clones are kept and a portion is missing. This sample yields roughly 61,000 clones, of which roughly 87% are seen a single time; 0.7% to 0.9% belongs to the top ten. Remarks on this clone: Its antigen is as yet unknown.

Study-wide results and limits: Among the lowest levels of clonal expansion were found in partial responders at 0.1-3.0 mg/kg. Which antigen the expanded peripheral T cells recognized is unknown.

V shed 1 base and J shed 4 bases, with 11 bases lying between them. From germline, CDR1 is SGDLS and CDR2 YYNGEE. The CDR3 length is 15 residues. This chain joins TRBV9 and TRBJ2-2; TRBD2 might be the D (6 bases). The source is an adult with an advanced solid tumor such as melanoma, head and neck, liver or kidney cancer. Material: CD4+ or CD8+ T cells sorted from blood, obtained in a trial of the OX40 agonist ivuxolimab. CDR3: CASSVWGSGTGELFF. DNA for the CDR3: TGTGCCAGCAGCGTATGGGGTAGCGGCACCGGGGAGCTGTTTTTT.